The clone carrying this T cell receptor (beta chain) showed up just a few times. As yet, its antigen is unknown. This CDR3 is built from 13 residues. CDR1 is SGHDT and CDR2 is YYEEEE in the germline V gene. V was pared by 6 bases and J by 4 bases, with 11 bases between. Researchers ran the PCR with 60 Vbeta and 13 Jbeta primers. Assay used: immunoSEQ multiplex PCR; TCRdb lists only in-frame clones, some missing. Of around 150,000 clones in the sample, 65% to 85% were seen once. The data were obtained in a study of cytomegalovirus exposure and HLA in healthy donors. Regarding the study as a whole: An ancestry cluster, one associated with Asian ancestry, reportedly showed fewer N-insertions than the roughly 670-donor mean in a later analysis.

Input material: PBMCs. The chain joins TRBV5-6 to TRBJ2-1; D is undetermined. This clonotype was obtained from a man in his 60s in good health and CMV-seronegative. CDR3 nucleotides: TGTGCCAGCACGGTGGCGGTTTACAATGAGCAGTTCTTC. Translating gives CASTVAVYNEQFF.